This record covers a single T cell receptor (beta chain). Its antigen is undetermined. The data were obtained in a study of blood T cells in healthy people across ages. Study-wide findings and caveats: Long-lived donors exceeded aged donors in naive CD4+ cells and diversity. Measured against age, TCR beta diversity per million T cells decreased in a roughly linear manner.

It was with a sample-barcoded 5' primer and a J-beta primer mix that a second PCR of roughly 6 to 11 cycles was run. MiXCR, applied by TCRdb to the 5' RACE reads, yields one record per CDR3 protein. In the table there are around 800,000 distinct CDR3 sequences, 20% to 30% of which are singletons. The CDR3 extends over 16 amino acids. CDR1 is MNHNS and CDR2 is SASEGT in the germline V gene. V gave up 6 bases and J gave up 4 bases, with 21 bases separating them. Another study also made use of these data, one on T cells of mothers and their children.

This chain connects TRBV6-1 to TRBJ2-5, with D perhaps TRBD1 or TRBD2 (5 bases each). Sequencing used blood. This TCR was recovered from a boy aged 5-17 years in good health. The CDR3 here is CASRQTGGRARETQYF. In DNA form, the CDR3 reads TGTGCCAGCAGGCAAACTGGGGGACGGGCAAGAGAGACCCAGTACTTC.